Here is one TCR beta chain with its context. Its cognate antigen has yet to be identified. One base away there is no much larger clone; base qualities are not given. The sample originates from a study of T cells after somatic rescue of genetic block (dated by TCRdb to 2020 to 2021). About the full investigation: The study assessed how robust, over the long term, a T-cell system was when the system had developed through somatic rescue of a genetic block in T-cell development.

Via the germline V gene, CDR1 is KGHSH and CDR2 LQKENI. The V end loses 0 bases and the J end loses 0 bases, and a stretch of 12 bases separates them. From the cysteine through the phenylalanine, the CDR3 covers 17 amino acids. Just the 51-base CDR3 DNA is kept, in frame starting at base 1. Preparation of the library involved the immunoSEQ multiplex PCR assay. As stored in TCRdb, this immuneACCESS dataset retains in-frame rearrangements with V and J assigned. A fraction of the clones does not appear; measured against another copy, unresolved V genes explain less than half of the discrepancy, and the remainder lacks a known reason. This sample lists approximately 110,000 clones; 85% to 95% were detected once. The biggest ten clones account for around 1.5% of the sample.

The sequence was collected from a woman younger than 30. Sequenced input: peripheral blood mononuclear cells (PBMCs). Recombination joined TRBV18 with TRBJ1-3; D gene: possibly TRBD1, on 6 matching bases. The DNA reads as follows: TGTGCCAGCTCACCACCGAGACAGGCAATCTCTGGAAACACCATATATTTT. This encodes CASSPPRQAISGNTIYF.